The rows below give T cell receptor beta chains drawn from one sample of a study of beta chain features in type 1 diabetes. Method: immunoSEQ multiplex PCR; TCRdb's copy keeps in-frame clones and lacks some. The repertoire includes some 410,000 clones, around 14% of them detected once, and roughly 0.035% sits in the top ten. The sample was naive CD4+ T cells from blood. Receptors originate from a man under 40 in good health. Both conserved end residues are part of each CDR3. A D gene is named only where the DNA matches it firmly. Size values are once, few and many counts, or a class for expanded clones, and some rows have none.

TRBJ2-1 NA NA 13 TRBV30 TGTGCCTGGCGGCGCGAGTCCCACAATGAGCAGTTCTTC CAWRRESHNEQFF
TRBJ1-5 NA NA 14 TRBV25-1 TGTGCCAGCAGTGGGCCAGCTACAAATCAGCCCCAGCATTTT CASSGPATNQPQHF
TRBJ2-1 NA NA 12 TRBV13 TGTGCCAGCAGCCATGGGTTAGGTGCGCAGTTCTTC CASSHGLGAQFF
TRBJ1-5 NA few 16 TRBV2 TGTGCCAGCAGTGGCACGAAGGGCTTGGGCAATCAGCCCCAGCATTTT CASSGTKGLGNQPQHF
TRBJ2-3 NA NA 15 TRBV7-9 TGTGCCAGCAGCCCGACTTTAGGGGTCACAGATACGCAGTATTTT CASSPTLGVTDTQYF
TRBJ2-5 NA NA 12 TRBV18 TGTGCCAGCTCACAACTTCAAGAGACCCAGTACTTC CASSQLQETQYF
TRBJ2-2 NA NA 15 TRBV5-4 TGTGCCAGCAGCTTGGGGGGCCAGAACACCGGGGAGCTGTTTTTT CASSLGGQNTGELFF
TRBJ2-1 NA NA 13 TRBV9 TGTGCCAGCAGCGCCCACCCCCTCAATGAGCAGTTCTTC CASSAHPLNEQFF
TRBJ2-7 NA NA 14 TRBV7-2 TGTGCCAGCAGCGGATTGTCGGGCGGGTCCGAGCAGTACTTC CASSGLSGGSEQYF
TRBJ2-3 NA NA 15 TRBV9 TGTGCCAGCAGCGTAACGGGCACAGCCGTGGATACGCAGTATTTT CASSVTGTAVDTQYF
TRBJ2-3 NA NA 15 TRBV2 TGTGCCAGCAGACGAACAGGGAAGTCCGCAGATACGCAGTATTTT CASRRTGKSADTQYF
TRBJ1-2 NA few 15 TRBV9 TGTGCCAGCAGCCCTGGCGGCACCTCGAACTATGGCTACACCTTC CASSPGGTSNYGYTF
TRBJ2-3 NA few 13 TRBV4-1 TGCGCCAGTGAACGGGGAGGCACAGATACGCAGTATTTT CASERGGTDTQYF
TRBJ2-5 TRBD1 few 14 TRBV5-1 TGCGCCAGCAGCTCGGACAGGGAGGAAGAGACCCAGTACTTC CASSSDREEETQYF
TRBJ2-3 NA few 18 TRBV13 TGTGCCAGCAGCTTACGTCGACAGGGTTGGGGACTCACAGATACGCAGTATTTT CASSLRRQGWGLTDTQYF
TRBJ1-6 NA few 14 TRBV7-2 TGTGCCAGCAGCTTGGGATCCTATAATTCACCCCTCCACTTT CASSLGSYNSPLHF
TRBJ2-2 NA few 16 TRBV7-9 TGTGCCAGCACCGCTTGGTTGGGAAGGTACACCGGGGAGCTGTTTTTT CASTAWLGRYTGELFF
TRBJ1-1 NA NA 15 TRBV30 TGTGCCTGGAGTTACGCCGCCAGGGGAGTGGCTGAAGCTTTCTTT CAWSYAARGVAEAFF
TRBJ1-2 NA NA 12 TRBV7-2 TGTGCCAGCAGCCCCCCGGGACCCGCTGTCGCCTTC CASSPPGPAVAF
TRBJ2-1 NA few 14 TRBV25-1 TGTGCCAGCAGTGAACAGGCAGTCGGCAATGAGCAGTTCTTC CASSEQAVGNEQFF
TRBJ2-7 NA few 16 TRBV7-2 TGTGCCAGCAGCTTAGGCTTGACAGGGAGGATTTACGAGCAGTACTTC CASSLGLTGRIYEQYF
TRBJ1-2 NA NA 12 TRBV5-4 TGTGCCAGCAGCTCGAGGAGCTATGGCTACACCTTC CASSSRSYGYTF
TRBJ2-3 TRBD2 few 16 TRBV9 TGTGCCAGCAGCGGAAGGGCTAGCGGCCGTGGGGATACGCAGTATTTT CASSGRASGRGDTQYF
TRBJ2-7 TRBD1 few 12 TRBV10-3 TGTGCCATCCGGGACAGGGGCGAGGAACAGTACTTC CAIRDRGEEQYF
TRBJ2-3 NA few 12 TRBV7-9 TGTGCCAGCAGCTCCCGTCTAGATACGCAGTATTTT CASSSRLDTQYF
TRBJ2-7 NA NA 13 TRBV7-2 TGTGCCAGCAGCTCACACCGGCTATATGAGCAGTACTTC CASSSHRLYEQYF
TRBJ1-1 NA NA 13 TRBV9 TGTGCCAGCAGCGCCGATGCAAACACTGAAGCTTTCTTT CASSADANTEAFF
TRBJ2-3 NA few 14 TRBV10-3 TGTGCCATCAGTGAGAGGGGCGGCACAGATACGCAGTATTTT CAISERGGTDTQYF
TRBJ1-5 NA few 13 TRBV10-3 TGTGCCATCAGTGGGGGATCGGATCAGCCCCAGCATTTT CAISGGSDQPQHF
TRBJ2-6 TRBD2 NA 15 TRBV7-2 TGTGCCAGCAGCGCCCGACTAGCCGGGGCCAACGTCCTGACTTTC CASSARLAGANVLTF